The clone carrying this T cell receptor (beta chain) has only a few counts. Antigen unknown. Per the germline V gene, CDR1 is SGHRS and CDR2 is YFSETQ. V lost 3 bases, J lost 5 bases, and 15 bases lay in between. The CDR3 is 15 residues long. Stated time point: patch test 1, 2 weeks after DPC sensitization. Treatment denoted: therapeutic diphenylcyclopropenone sensitization with weekly scalp DPC. From whole blood left unfractionated, total RNA was extracted. This sample was taken from a study of human T cells and chemical hapten exposure. Study-wide context: Per-sample variation in TCR yield stemmed mainly from small pooled library volume differences. Findings and caveats of the study: A positive correlation with patch test score was found for PT1 expanded TCR counts. Since the donors had alopecia, their immune response may not be the same as that of healthy people.

From the RACE reads, TCRdb called clonotypes with MiXCR, one entry per CDR3 protein. The data contain roughly 72,000 distinct CDR3 sequences, 10% of them seen just once; the ten biggest clones take up about 1.5%. The V call is TRBV5-1, the J call TRBJ2-1; weak D call: TRBD2 (6 bases). This receptor was taken from a woman between 50 and 59 years old with alopecia areata. Some clones in this sample may be carry-over from other donors' samples. The material sequenced was whole blood, taken in connection with sensitization to the hapten diphenylcyclopropenone (DPC). The DNA of the CDR3 is TGCGCCAGCAGCTATGGGGGGAATTCCGACAATGAGCAGTTCTTC. This sequence encodes CASSYGGNSDNEQFF. Supplemented by reference TRBV5-1 and TRBJ2-1, the full variable domain reads KAGVTQTPRYLIKTRGQQVTLSCSPISGHRSVSWYQQTPGQGLQFLFEYFSETQRNKGNFPGRFSGRQFSNSRSEMNVSTLELGDSALYLCASSYGGNSDNEQFFGPGTRLTVL.